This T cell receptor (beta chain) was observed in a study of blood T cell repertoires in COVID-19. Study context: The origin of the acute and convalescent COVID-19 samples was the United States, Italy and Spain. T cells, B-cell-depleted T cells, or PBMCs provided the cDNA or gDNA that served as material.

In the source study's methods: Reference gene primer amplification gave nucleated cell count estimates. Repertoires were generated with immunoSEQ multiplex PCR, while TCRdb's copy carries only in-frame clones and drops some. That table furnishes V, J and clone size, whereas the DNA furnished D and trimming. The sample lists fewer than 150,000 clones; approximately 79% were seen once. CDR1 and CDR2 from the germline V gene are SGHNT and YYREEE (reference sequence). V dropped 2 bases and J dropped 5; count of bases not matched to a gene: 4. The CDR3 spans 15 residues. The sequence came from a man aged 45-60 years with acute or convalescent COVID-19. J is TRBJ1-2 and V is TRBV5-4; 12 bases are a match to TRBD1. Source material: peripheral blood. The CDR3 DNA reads TGTGCCAGCAGCTTCCCGGGACAGGGGGCGTATGGCTACACCTTC. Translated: CASSFPGQGAYGYTF.